These T cell receptor beta chains were read from a single sample in a study of response to subunit inactivated influenza vaccine. TCRdb analysed the RT-PCR reads with MiXCR anew, one entry per CDR3 protein. The table shows roughly 630,000 distinct CDR3 sequences, with 14% occurring only once. Sample: PBMCs from blood, taken around 15 days before vaccination. All receptors derive from a man aged 50 or older who received an inactivated influenza vaccine. Both conserved end residues are part of each CDR3. D genes are given only for firm matches. Size is omitted from some rows. Given values are once, few, many or a class for expanded clones.

TRBV29-1	.	TRBJ1-2	few	CSVGPKINYGYTF	TGCAGCGTTGGGCCGAAGATTAACTATGGCTACACCTTC
TRBV5-1	TRBD1	TRBJ1-2	.	CASSLGRGQGAYGYTF	TGCGCCAGCAGCTTGGGTCGAGGACAGGGGGCCTACGGCTACACCTTC
TRBV30	.	TRBJ2-1	.	CGISRQTNNEQFF	TGTGGTATTTCCAGACAGACCAACAATGAGCAGTTCTTC
TRBV4-1	TRBD1	TRBJ1-2	many	CASSQGPAGGIHYGYTF	TGCGCCAGCAGCCAAGGTCCGGCAGGGGGGATTCACTATGGCTACACCTTC
TRBV11-2	.	TRBJ1-2	few	CASSLGWEGGYTF	TGTGCCAGCAGCTTAGGTTGGGAGGGAGGCTACACCTTC
TRBV6-2/TRBV6-3	TRBD2	TRBJ2-7	few	CATEGLAASYEQYF	TGTGCCACCGAGGGACTAGCGGCGTCCTACGAGCAGTACTTC
TRBV12-3/TRBV12-4	.	TRBJ2-4	few	CASSLSQGKNIQYF	TGTGCCAGCAGTTTATCCCAAGGCAAAAACATTCAGTACTTC
TRBV5-5	TRBD2	TRBJ2-5	.	CASSPTSSQETQYF	TGTGCCAGCAGCCCGACTAGCAGCCAAGAGACCCAGTACTTC
TRBV11-2	.	TRBJ2-5	few	CASSRIAVQETQYF	TGTGCCAGCAGCCGAATAGCGGTTCAAGAGACCCAGTACTTC
TRBV20-1	.	TRBJ2-7	few	CSARRPIGSYEQYF	TGCAGTGCTAGGCGTCCGATTGGCTCCTACGAGCAGTACTTC
TRBV5-1	TRBD2	TRBJ2-3	.	CASSLGIAGTTDTQYF	TGCGCCAGCAGCTTGGGGATAGCGGGGACCACAGATACGCAGTATTTT
TRBV25-1	.	TRBJ1-5	.	CASSDRADSNQPQHF	TGTGCCAGCAGTGACAGGGCAGATAGCAATCAGCCCCAGCATTTT
TRBV20-1	TRBD1	TRBJ2-4	few	CSVDGQGGVGIQYF	TGCAGTGTTGACGGACAGGGCGGGGTCGGCATTCAGTACTTC
TRBV20-1	TRBD2	TRBJ2-2	.	CSARGASGRNTGELFF	TGCAGTGCTAGAGGGGCTAGCGGGAGGAACACCGGGGAGCTGTTTTTT
TRBV7-9	TRBD2	TRBJ2-1	.	CASSPTSGRRYNEQFF	TGTGCCAGCAGCCCGACTAGCGGGAGAAGGTACAATGAGCAGTTCTTC
TRBV7-4	TRBD1	TRBJ2-2	.	CASSLFTGGLRKTGELFF	TGTGCCAGCAGCTTATTTACAGGGGGCCTTCGCAAAACCGGGGAGCTGTTTTTT
TRBV7-9	TRBD1	TRBJ1-2	.	CASSPGTGSLDGYTF	TGTGCCAGCAGCCCCGGGACAGGGAGTTTGGATGGCTACACCTTC
TRBV7-2	.	TRBJ1-4	.	CASSQSVAGKLFF	TGTGCCAGCAGCCAGTCGGTAGCGGGAAAACTGTTTTTT